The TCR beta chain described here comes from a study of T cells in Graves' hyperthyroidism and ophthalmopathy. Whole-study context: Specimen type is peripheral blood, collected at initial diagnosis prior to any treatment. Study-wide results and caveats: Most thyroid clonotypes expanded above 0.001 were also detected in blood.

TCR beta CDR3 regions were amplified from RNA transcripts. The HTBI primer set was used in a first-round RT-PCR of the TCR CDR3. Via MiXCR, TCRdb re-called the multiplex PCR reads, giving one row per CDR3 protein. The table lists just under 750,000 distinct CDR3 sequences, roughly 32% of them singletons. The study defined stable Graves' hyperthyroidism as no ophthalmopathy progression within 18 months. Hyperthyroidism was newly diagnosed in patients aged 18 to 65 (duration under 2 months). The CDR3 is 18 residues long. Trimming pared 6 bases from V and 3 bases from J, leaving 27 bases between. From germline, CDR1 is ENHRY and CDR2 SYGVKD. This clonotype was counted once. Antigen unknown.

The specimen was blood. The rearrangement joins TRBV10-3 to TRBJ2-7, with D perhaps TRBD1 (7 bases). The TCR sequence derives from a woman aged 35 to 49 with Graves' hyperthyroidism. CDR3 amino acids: CAIRPEGALTQLNYEQYF. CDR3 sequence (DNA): TGTGCCATCAGGCCGGAGGGGGCCTTGACCCAACTCAACTACGAGCAGTACTTC.